This T cell receptor beta chain was identified in a study of cytomegalovirus exposure and HLA in healthy donors. The CDR3 covers 16 residues. V lost 4 bases to trimming and J lost 6 bases, with 19 bases between them. Germline assignment: CDR1 SGHNT and CDR2 YENEEA. With 60 Vbeta and 13 Jbeta primers, the PCR was carried out. The table came from immunoSEQ multiplex PCR; TCRdb's copy has only in-frame clones and leaves some out. The table includes around 140,000 clones, approximately 82% detected once. The sequenced material came from PBMCs. This clonotype was obtained from a man aged 35-49 years in good health and CMV-seronegative. This rearrangement joins TRBV11-3 to TRBJ2-1, with D perhaps TRBD2 (7 bases). CDR3 nucleotide sequence: TGTGCCAGCAGCTCTCCCGGACTAGTAGGGGGCAATGAGCAGTTCTTC. Protein: CASSSPGLVGGNEQFF.